This T cell receptor beta chain was captured in a study of CD8+ T cells in alopecia areata. Study conclusions and caveats: Amid tofacitinib therapy, many expanded lesional clones stayed present in scalp and blood.

This clone was detected only a few times. Antigen unknown. Specified treatment: oral pan-JAK inhibitor, 5-10 mg twice daily. Extracted RNA was reverse transcribed into cDNA, the sequencing template. TCRdb's copy holds only in-frame clones and misses some; the assay was immunoSEQ multiplex PCR. This table holds 150,000 to 200,000 clones, 60% found once. The sample consisted of CD4+ T cells sorted from blood, taken at week 4, from a patient treated with tofacitinib. The source is a human donor with alopecia areata.

The CDR3 bases are TGTGCCAGCAGCGCTCCAGGGGGCACGGGGGCCAACGTCCTGACTTTC. Its translation is CASSAPGGTGANVLTF. The chain employs TRBV9 and TRBJ2-6; 8 bases agree with TRBD1. V trimming: 3 bases; J trimming: 4 bases; junction bases outside the gene matches: 6. The CDR3 runs to 16 residues. Germline CDR1 and CDR2: SGDLS and YYNGEE. The variable domain in full, with the rest retrieved from reference TRBV9 and TRBJ2-6, is DSGVTQTPKHLITATGQRVTLRCSPRSGDLSVYWYQQSLDQGLQFLIQYYNGEERAKGNILERFSAQQFPDLHSELNLSSLELGDSALYFCASSAPGGTGANVLTFGAGSRLTVL.